The 21 T cell receptor beta chains given below trace back to one sample, sequenced in a study of cytomegalovirus exposure and HLA in healthy donors. Profiled with immunoSEQ multiplex PCR; TCRdb holds only in-frame clones, not every one. Of fewer than 200,000 clones in the sample, about 90% were seen once. Source material: PBMCs. The receptors originated from a woman younger than 30 in good health and CMV-seropositive.

The gene calls are TRBV7-8 and TRBJ1-4, with 7 bases identical to TRBD1. V lost 2 bases, J lost 6 bases, and 3 bases stayed unmatched. This CDR3 comprises 14 residues. Per germline, CDR1 SGHVS and CDR2 FQNEAQ. For the CDR3, the DNA is TGTGCCAGCAGCTTATGGCAGGGGGATGAAAAACTGTTTTTT. Its protein product is CASSLWQGDEKLFF. The variable domain in full, with the rest retrieved from reference TRBV7-8 and TRBJ1-4, is GAGVSQSPRYKVAKRGQDVALRCDPISGHVSLFWYQQALGQGPEFLTYFQNEAQLDKSGLPSDRFFAERPEGSVSTLKIQRTQQEDSAVYLCASSLWQGDEKLFFGSGTQLSVL.

This clone appeared once. The chain uses TRBV28 and TRBJ2-7, with 8 bases lining up with TRBD1. CDR1 is MDHEN, CDR2 SYDVKM, per germline. Trimming took 7 bases from V and 5 from J; bases not matched to a gene: 7. The length of the CDR3 is 13 residues. Here the CDR3 DNA reads TGTGCCAGCAAACGGGACAGGATCAACGAGCAGTACTTC. Its translation: CASKRDRINEQYF.

J is TRBJ1-3 and V is TRBV5-6, with D possibly being TRBD1 (5 bases). The CDR3 sequence is 15 residues long. V lost 1 base and J lost 2, with 10 bases in between. Germline assignment: CDR1 SGHDT and CDR2 YYEEEE. The CDR3 DNA is TGTGCCAGCAGCTTGCGGGGGTCCCCTGGAAACACCATATATTTT. Its protein is CASSLRGSPGNTIYF.

The chain carries TRBV6-1 and TRBJ1-2; TRBD1 matches 8 bases. Germline trimming cut 7 bases from V and 11 bases from J; bases unmatched to any gene: 15. CDR1 and CDR2 from the germline V gene are MNHNS and SASEGT. CDR3 length equals 14 residues. CDR3 in DNA: TGTGCCAGCACCCGGGCCGGACAGGGTGATAGTTACACCTTC. It translates to CASTRAGQGDSYTF.

As DNA, the CDR3 is TGTGCCAGCAGCTTTATGGGACAGCCAAATTCACCCCTCCACTTT. Protein: CASSFMGQPNSPLHF. V and J are TRBV5-6 and TRBJ1-6; TRBD1 aligns across 7 bases. In germline, CDR1 is SGHDT, CDR2 YYEEEE. The CDR3 runs to 15 residues. V trimming: 2 bases; J trimming: 7 bases; junction bases outside the gene matches: 6.

The CDR3 sequence: CACQGRRLDTQYF. CDR3 nucleotide sequence: TGTGCCTGCCAGGGAAGACGACTTGATACGCAGTATTTT. The J gene is TRBJ2-3, the V gene TRBV30; tentative D call: TRBD1 (5 bases). Germline values: CDR1 GTSNPN, CDR2 SVGIG (reference sequence). The germline V and J ends were trimmed by 6 bases and 6 bases, with 16 bases remaining between them. The CDR3 extends over 13 amino acids.

This clone came up once. This sequence joins TRBV25-1 and TRBJ2-3, with D possibly TRBD2 on 7 matching bases. The CDR3 length is 16 residues. CDR1 is MGHDK, CDR2 SYGVNS, per germline. V was clipped by 6 bases and J by 5 bases, with 21 bases between them. CDR3 in amino acids: CASSNPGRGGRDTQYF. The CDR3 DNA reads as TGTGCCAGCAGCAACCCCGGCAGGGGAGGGAGAGATACGCAGTATTTT.

The CDR3 DNA is TGTGCCAGCAGTGAAGAGGCTAGCGGGCTGACAGATACGCAGTATTTT. This gives the protein CASSEEASGLTDTQYF. The chain recombines TRBV2 with TRBJ2-3, with TRBD2 identical over 8 bases. V lost 1 base and J lost 3; bases outside the gene matches: 6. Looked up from germline, CDR1 is SNHLY and CDR2 is FYNNEI. CDR3 length: 16 residues. The full variable domain, rest sourced from reference TRBV2 and TRBJ2-3, is EPEVTQTPSHQVTQMGQEVILRCVPISNHLYFYWYRQILGQKVEFLVSFYNNEISEKSEIFDDQFSVERPDGSNFTLKIRSTKLEDSAMYFCASSEEASGLTDTQYFGPGTRLTVL.

The J gene is TRBJ2-2, the V gene TRBV6-1, with TRBD2 matching 7 bases. Per the germline V gene, CDR1 is MNHNS and CDR2 is SASEGT. V dropped 7 bases and J dropped 4; count of bases not matched to a gene: 9. The CDR3 length is 15 residues. The chain's CDR3 is CASTIIPGGTGELFF. In DNA form, the CDR3 reads TGTGCCAGCACGATCATACCGGGAGGCACCGGGGAGCTGTTTTTT.

This chain joins TRBV10-3 and TRBJ2-1, with D unresolved. This CDR3 spans 12 amino acids. V lost 8 bases and J lost 10, with 15 bases in between. Germline V gives CDR1 ENHRY, CDR2 SYGVKD. CDR3 protein: CAIAPISTEQFF. DNA for the CDR3: TGTGCCATCGCACCAATATCTACGGAGCAGTTCTTC.

The V and J genes are TRBV6-5 and TRBJ2-1; 11 nucleotides align to TRBD2. V dropped 5 bases and J dropped 7; count of bases not matched to a gene: 7. This CDR3 spans 15 amino acids. Germline CDR1 is MNHEY and CDR2 is SVGAGI. CDR3 sequence: CASSQLAGVDNEQFF. The CDR3 nucleotides are TGTGCCAGCAGTCAACTAGCGGGAGTTGATAATGAGCAGTTCTTC.

Comments on this clone: Different DNA sequences within this sample yield the same CDR3. The V and J genes are TRBV29-1 and TRBJ2-7; possible D gene TRBD2, 6 bases. The V gene's germline CDR1 is SQVTM and CDR2 ANQGSEA. V was cut by 4 bases and J by 0 bases, with 13 bases left in between. The CDR3 is 14 amino acids. The CDR3 here is CSVARTGSSYEQYF. CDR3 DNA sequence: TGCAGCGTTGCCCGGACCGGGAGCTCCTACGAGCAGTACTTC.

This clone was seen repeatedly, ten times or more. The chain carries TRBV4-1 and TRBJ1-3; the D gene is possibly TRBD1 (5 bases). V gave up 6 bases and J gave up 0 bases, with 9 bases separating them. The CDR3 spans 14 residues. Per the germline V gene, CDR1 is MGHRA and CDR2 is YSYEKL. CDR3 in amino acids: CASSDTGSGNTIYF. The DNA of the CDR3 is TGCGCCAGCAGTGACACAGGCTCTGGAAACACCATATATTTT.

This clone was found a few times. The rearrangement joins TRBV28 to TRBJ2-2; unclear D gene. Germline lookup yields CDR1 MDHEN and CDR2 SYDVKM. Trimming took 6 bases from V and 0 from J, leaving 17 bases between them. The CDR3 has 17 amino acids. CDR3 sequence reads: CASSPPLGSTNTGELFF. The CDR3 DNA reads as TGTGCCAGCAGCCCCCCATTGGGCAGTACGAACACCGGGGAGCTGTTTTTT.

The chain joins TRBV5-6 to TRBJ1-1; 7 nucleotides line up with TRBD1. V shed 4 bases and J 1 base; nucleotides not matched to a gene: 16. The CDR3 totals 18 residues. Germline loops: CDR1 SGHDT, CDR2 YYEEEE. CDR3 loop: CASSVRGRGVRGNTEAFF. In DNA form, the CDR3 reads TGTGCCAGCAGCGTTAGGGGGCGCGGTGTGCGAGGGAACACTGAAGCTTTCTTT.

V is TRBV5-8 and J is TRBJ2-1; weak D call: TRBD2 (5 bases). The V and J ends lost 4 bases and 3 bases respectively, with 11 bases between them. The germline CDR1 and CDR2 sequences are SGHTS and YDEGEE. This CDR3 has 14 amino acids. The CDR3 loop is CASSAGGGYNEQFF. In nucleotides, the CDR3 is TGTGCCAGCAGCGCAGGAGGAGGCTACAATGAGCAGTTCTTC.

This chain connects TRBV5-4 to TRBJ2-7; D perhaps matches TRBD2 (6 bases). Per germline, CDR1 SGHNT and CDR2 YYREEE (reference sequence). The CDR3 totals 16 residues. V shed 3 bases and J shed 0 bases, with 16 bases lying between them. The CDR3 here is CASSSGRSGFSYEQYF. For the CDR3, the DNA is TGTGCCAGCAGCTCCGGACGTAGCGGATTCTCCTACGAGCAGTACTTC.

The gene calls are TRBV7-2 and TRBJ2-5; D is ambiguous. Germline loops: CDR1 SGHTA, CDR2 FQGNSA. V shed 5 bases and J shed 1 base, with 8 bases lying between them. The CDR3 extends over 13 amino acids. CDR3 DNA sequence: TGTGCCAGCAGCCGATACACCCAAGAGACCCAGTACTTC. This encodes CASSRYTQETQYF.

V is TRBV19 and J is TRBJ2-7; D perhaps matches TRBD2 (6 bases). The germline CDR1 and CDR2 sequences are LNHDA and SQIVND (reference sequence). Between the trimmed V and J ends, which lost 3 bases and 5 bases, there was a span of 11 bases. This CDR3 has 13 residues. The CDR3 loop reads CASSMGGNNEQYF. In DNA, the CDR3 is TGTGCCAGTAGTATGGGGGGTAACAACGAGCAGTACTTC.

The chain has TRBV4-1 and TRBJ2-7; 8 bases fit TRBD1. V lost 0 bases, J lost 0 bases, and 4 bases stayed unmatched. The CDR3 spans 16 residues. The V gene's germline CDR1 is MGHRA and CDR2 YSYEKL. CDR3 residues: CASSQDRDRPSYEQYF. The CDR3 DNA follows: TGCGCCAGCAGCCAAGATAGGGACAGGCCCTCCTACGAGCAGTACTTC.

The chain joins TRBV6-5 to TRBJ1-5, with 10 bases identical to TRBD1. The CDR3 runs 15 residues. Germline CDR1 is MNHEY and CDR2 is SVGAGI. Unmatched junction bases numbered 3, after V lost 5 bases and J lost 2 bases. CDR3 coding DNA: TGTGCCAGCAGTCCGACAGGGGGCGGCAATCAGCCCCAGCATTTT. Translation gives CASSPTGGGNQPQHF.